This note documents a single TCR beta chain sequence. This entry is derived from a study of blood T cell repertoires in COVID-19. Study summary: Sites in the United States, Italy and Spain provided acute and convalescent COVID-19 samples. From T cells, B-cell-depleted T cells, or PBMCs came the material, which was cDNA or gDNA.

Original analysis: It was from reference gene primer amplification that nucleated cell counts were estimated. TCRdb's table, derived via immunoSEQ multiplex PCR, lists solely in-frame clones and lacks some. V and J calls plus clone size are reproduced from that table; the DNA served to infer D and trimming. The table has 70,000 or so clones, around 86% seen once. The V gene lost 1 base and the J gene lost 8 bases, with 11 bases spanning the gap. Germline-derived CDR1 and CDR2 are MNHNS and SASEGT. The length of the CDR3 is 13 residues. V usage is TRBV6-1 and J usage is TRBJ1-1; weak D call: TRBD1 (5 bases). This sequence originates from a man aged 30 to 45 with acute or convalescent COVID-19. Sequencing was carried out using peripheral blood. CDR3 sequence reads: CASSEGTGWEAFF. CDR3 nucleotides: TGTGCCAGCAGTGAAGGCACAGGATGGGAAGCTTTCTTT.